This T cell receptor beta chain was recorded in a study of blood T cell repertoires in COVID-19. About the study: Collection of acute and convalescent COVID-19 samples took place in the United States, Italy and Spain.

The germline V gene has CDR1 MNHNY and CDR2 SVGAGI (reference sequence). CDR3 length: 15 amino acids. Trimming at V came to 6 bases and at J to 7 bases, leaving 11 bases not matched to a gene. Original analysis: Reference gene primer amplification in the assay estimated nucleated cell counts. Sequencing used immunoSEQ multiplex PCR; TCRdb keeps in-frame clones, though not all of them. That table furnishes V, J and clone size, whereas the DNA furnished D and trimming. Of 130,000 or so clones in the sample, almost 90% are singletons; the top ten hold about 1.5%. V is TRBV6-6 and J is TRBJ2-1; TRBD2 matches at 8 bases. The receptor was isolated from a woman in her sixties with acute or convalescent COVID-19. The sequencing sample was made of peripheral blood. CDR3 amino acids: CASSHSGGVRNEQFF. CDR3 coding DNA: TGTGCCAGCAGCCACTCCGGGGGGGTAAGGAATGAGCAGTTCTTC.